The 20 T cell receptor beta chains listed next were all sequenced from one sample in a study of T cell repertoires in cytomegalovirus infection. Each CDR3 protein gets one entry after TCRdb re-called the reads with MiXCR. The sample contains roughly 500,000 distinct CDR3 sequences, about 17% of which appear only once. Sequenced sample: CD8+ T cells from PBMCs. All receptors come from a human donor in good health (CMV status not recorded). Some clones in this sample may be carry-over from other donors' samples.

This clonotype has more than one count but fewer than ten. J is TRBJ1-1 and V is TRBV2, with a weak D call TRBD1 (6 bases). This CDR3 comprises 14 residues. In germline, CDR1 is SNHLY, CDR2 FYNNEI. The V end lost 7 bases, the J end lost 2 bases, and 14 bases lay between the germline ends. CDR3 DNA sequence: TGTGCCAGCATCAAGGGGGAGGGAAACACTGAAGCTTTCTTT. It yields the protein CASIKGEGNTEAFF.

This clonotype was detected many times. V usage is TRBV4-2 and J usage is TRBJ1-3; D unclear. CDR1 is LGHNA and CDR2 is YNFKEQ in the germline V gene. This CDR3 spans 15 amino acids. V was shortened by 3 bases and J by 0 bases, with 9 bases between the two germline ends. Here the CDR3 reads CASSQNLNSGNTIYF. CDR3 sequence (DNA): TGTGCCAGCAGCCAGAACTTAAACTCTGGAAACACCATATATTTT.

V is TRBV19 and J is TRBJ1-5, with 7 bases matching TRBD1. The CDR3 is made up of 16 amino acids. The V gene end was trimmed by 5 bases and the J gene end by 0 bases; junction bases not matched to a gene: 7. The germline CDR1 and CDR2 sequences are LNHDA and SQIVND (reference sequence). This chain's CDR3 is CASSAGQAFSNQPQHF. The DNA of the CDR3 is TGTGCCAGTAGTGCAGGACAGGCATTTAGCAATCAGCCCCAGCATTTT.

The chain uses TRBV28 and TRBJ1-3; 7 bases are shared with TRBD1. This CDR3 region has 16 residues. CDR1 and CDR2 from the germline V gene are MDHEN and SYDVKM. J was trimmed by 3 bases and V by 4 bases; bases with no gene match: 9. The chain's CDR3 is CASSYRGKGIGNTIYF. CDR3 bases: TGTGCCAGCAGTTACAGGGGTAAGGGGATTGGAAACACCATATATTTT.

This clonotype was recorded a few times. The chain employs TRBV30 and TRBJ2-7; no clear D gene. The V end lost 4 bases, the J end lost 1 base, and 11 bases lay between the germline ends. Germline V CDR1 and CDR2: GTSNPN, SVGIG (reference sequence). The CDR3 loop spans 13 amino acids. This CDR3 reads CAWTVVRSYEQYF. Written as DNA, the CDR3 is TGTGCCTGGACAGTGGTTAGGTCCTACGAGCAGTACTTC.

In regard to this clonotype: Its ends do not fully match the called genes, so a read error is possible. The rearrangement joins TRBV27 to TRBJ1-2; 9 bases match TRBD1. The V gene's germline CDR1 is MNHEY and CDR2 SMNVEV (reference sequence). This CDR3 is 13 amino acids long. The CDR3 loop is CASSSTGGYGCTF. The CDR3 DNA reads TGTGCCAGCAGCTCTACAGGGGGCTATGGCTGCACCTTC.

This clonotype was seen a few times. CDR3 sequence (DNA): TGTGCCAGTAGTAATGACAGGGGATCCTACGAGCAGTACTTC. This sequence encodes CASSNDRGSYEQYF. The rearrangement joins TRBV19 to TRBJ2-7, with 8 bases lining up with TRBD1. Unmatched junction bases numbered 3, after V lost 4 bases and J lost 1 base. The CDR3 contains 14 residues. CDR1 is LNHDA and CDR2 is SQIVND in the germline V gene (reference sequence).

This clonotype was counted only a few times. V is TRBV27 and J is TRBJ2-1, with D perhaps given as TRBD1 or TRBD2 (5 bases each). In germline, CDR1 is MNHEY, CDR2 SMNVEV (reference sequence). Trimming removed 8 bases from V and 1 base from J, with 12 bases in between. The length of the CDR3 is 14 residues. CDR3 residues: CASHSGRSYNEQFF. The CDR3 bases are TGTGCCAGCCACTCGGGGCGGTCCTACAATGAGCAGTTCTTC.

This clonotype was recorded many times. The chain employs TRBV7-9 and TRBJ1-6, with a possible D match to TRBD1 (5 bases). The V end was cut by 5 bases, the J end by 0 bases, with 11 bases between. Germline assignment: CDR1 SEHNR and CDR2 FQNEAQ (reference sequence). The CDR3 covers 16 residues. The CDR3: CASSPDTSSYNSPLHF. In nucleotides, the CDR3 is TGTGCCAGCAGCCCGGACACGAGCTCCTATAATTCACCCCTCCACTTT.

The sample holds a few counts of this clonotype. The rearrangement joins TRBV28 to TRBJ1-1; D is unresolved. Germline V CDR1 and CDR2: MDHEN, SYDVKM. V was cut by 3 bases and J by 3 bases, with 14 bases left in between. CDR3 size: 15 residues. CDR3 DNA: TGTGCCAGCAGTTTGAGGTTTAACGGGGACACTGAAGCTTTCTTT. Its translation: CASSLRFNGDTEAFF.

Only a few counts were recorded for this clonotype. J is TRBJ2-1 and V is TRBV13, with unresolved D. V was clipped by 6 bases and J by 6 bases, with 12 bases between them. CDR3 length: 13 amino acids. The germline V gene has CDR1 PRHDT and CDR2 FYEKMQ (reference sequence). The CDR3 loop is CASSQLASNEQFF. DNA of the CDR3: TGTGCCAGCAGTCAACTGGCATCCAATGAGCAGTTCTTC.

This clonotype showed up just a few times. V gene TRBV4-2 combines with J gene TRBJ2-1; D gene uncertain. The germline CDR1 and CDR2 sequences are LGHNA and YNFKEQ. The V end was cut by 0 bases, the J end by 14 bases, with 11 bases between. The CDR3 has 12 amino acids. The chain's CDR3 is CASSQDTGMKFF. The CDR3 nucleotides read TGTGCCAGCAGCCAAGATACGGGCATGAAGTTCTTC.

In its sample, this clonotype was seen a few times. The V gene is TRBV7-9, the J gene TRBJ1-2; 7 bases match TRBD1. V was clipped by 5 bases and J by 4 bases; unmatched bases: 13. CDR1 and CDR2 (germline): SEHNR, FQNEAQ (reference sequence). The CDR3 extends over 16 amino acids. CDR3 coding DNA: TGTGCCAGCAGCCCCGGATTGACAGGGCCAATCTATGGCTACACCTTC. Protein: CASSPGLTGPIYGYTF. Using reference TRBV7-9 and TRBJ1-2 for the parts outside the CDR3, the full variable domain is DTGVSQNPRHKITKRGQNVTFRCDPISEHNRLYWYRQTLGQGPEFLTYFQNEAQLEKSRLLSDRFSAERPKGSFSTLEIQRTEQGDSAMYLCASSPGLTGPIYGYTFGSGTRLTVV.

The chain uses TRBV27 and TRBJ2-3, with D unresolved. Germline assignment: CDR1 MNHEY and CDR2 SMNVEV (reference sequence). The CDR3 covers 12 residues. The ends were cut back, 6 bases at V and 8 bases at J, with 12 bases in the middle. CDR3 in amino acids: CASRTRQSTQYF. CDR3 sequence (DNA): TGTGCCAGCAGGACCAGACAATCTACGCAGTATTTT.

At least ten counts were recorded for this clonotype. This rearrangement joins TRBV7-9 to TRBJ2-5; 10 bases agree with TRBD2. Germline V gene sequence: CDR1 SEHNR, CDR2 FQNEAQ (reference sequence). There are 18 residues in the CDR3. J was trimmed by 4 bases and V by 0 bases; bases with no gene match: 11. CDR3 DNA: TGTGCCAGCAGCTTAGCCAAAACCAAGCGGGGGGGCGGAGAGACCCAGTACTTC. It yields the protein CASSLAKTKRGGGETQYF. The entire variable domain, with the rest obtained from reference TRBV7-9 and TRBJ2-5, is as follows: DTGVSQNPRHKITKRGQNVTFRCDPISEHNRLYWYRQTLGQGPEFLTYFQNEAQLEKSRLLSDRFSAERPKGSFSTLEIQRTEQGDSAMYLCASSLAKTKRGGGETQYFGPGTRLLVL.

Ten or more counts support this clonotype. The CDR3: CASSLGVGGGLNEQFF. CDR3 nucleotides: TGTGCCAGCAGCTTAGGCGTTGGCGGGGGGTTGAATGAGCAGTTCTTC. V usage is TRBV7-2 and J usage is TRBJ2-1, with 8 bases lining up with TRBD2. Germline CDR1 SGHTA, CDR2 FQGNSA. The CDR3 runs to 16 residues. The junction had 9 bases not matched to a gene; V was cut back by 1 base and J by 7 bases.

The sample holds many counts of this clonotype. The V and J genes are TRBV7-8 and TRBJ1-1, with D uncertain. Germline V gene lookup returns CDR1 SGHVS and CDR2 FQNEAQ. V gave up 5 bases and J gave up 7 bases, with 20 bases separating them. The CDR3 totals 15 residues. The CDR3 DNA follows: TGTGCCAGCAGCCTAGAGAAGGGAGGGAGGAATGAAGCTTTCTTT. It encodes CASSLEKGGRNEAFF.

The gene calls are TRBV5-6 and TRBJ2-7; a possible D gene is TRBD2 (6 bases). Germline values: CDR1 SGHDT, CDR2 YYEEEE. The CDR3 contains 17 residues. With 2 bases removed from V and 0 bases from J, the gap between germline ends came to 18 bases. The CDR3 DNA is TGTGCCAGCAGCTTACCTTGGGGGGTGCGCCGCTCCTACGAGCAGTACTTC. Its protein is CASSLPWGVRRSYEQYF.

J is TRBJ2-7 and V is TRBV28, with 7 bases aligning to TRBD2. The length of the CDR3 is 15 residues. With V trimmed by 3 bases and J by 0 bases, 5 bases remained unmatched. From germline, CDR1 is MDHEN and CDR2 SYDVKM. CDR3 in DNA: TGTGCCAGCAGTTTTTTTGGCGGGAGCTCCTACGAGCAGTACTTC. This translates into CASSFFGGSSYEQYF. Filled out from reference TRBV28 and TRBJ2-7, the complete variable domain reads DVKVTQSSRYLVKRTGEKVFLECVQDMDHENMFWYRQDPGLGLRLIYFSYDVKMKEKGDIPEGYSVSREKKERFSLILESASTNQTSMYLCASSFFGGSSYEQYFGPGTRLTVT.

This clonotype was seen a handful of times. The gene calls are TRBV12-5 and TRBJ1-1; TRBD1 is a possible D gene (6 bases). The germline V gene encodes CDR1 LGHNT and CDR2 FRNRAP. V lost 2 bases, J lost 1 base, and 20 bases lay in between. CDR3 length: 18 residues. The CDR3 is CASGLFGYTGTTNTEAFF. The CDR3 DNA reads TGTGCTAGTGGTTTGTTTGGGTATACCGGGACAACGAACACTGAAGCTTTCTTT.